These 9 T cell receptor beta chains came from one sample sequenced in a study of cytomegalovirus exposure and HLA in healthy donors. Sequenced by immunoSEQ multiplex PCR; TCRdb stores in-frame clones only, minus some. The top ten hold roughly 0.89% of the sample, which has over 85,000 clones, over 85% seen once. Sequencing was done on a sample of PBMCs. These receptor sequences come from a young woman in good health and CMV-seronegative.

The CDR3 DNA is TGTGCCAGCAGCGTAGGGTTTCCGCTACCCTATGGCTACACCTTC. This sequence encodes CASSVGFPLPYGYTF. The chain recombines TRBV7-9 with TRBJ1-2, with D unresolved. This CDR3 comprises 15 residues. Trimming cost V 5 bases and J 4 bases, with 17 bases left between them. The germline V gene has CDR1 SEHNR and CDR2 FQNEAQ (reference sequence).

The chain combines TRBV7-8 with TRBJ1-1; TRBD1 agrees at 7 bases. The J segment lost 4 bases and the V segment lost 6 bases, leaving 5 bases of the junction unmatched. The CDR3 runs to 13 residues. Germline CDR1 reads SGHVS; CDR2 reads FQNEAQ. The chain's CDR3 is CASRRDSPTEAFF. Written as DNA, the CDR3 is TGTGCCAGCAGGCGGGACAGTCCCACTGAAGCTTTCTTT.

J is TRBJ2-7 and V is TRBV7-2; possibly TRBD2 for D (6 bases). Germline CDR1 reads SGHTA; CDR2 reads FQGNSA. Trimming removed 5 bases at V and 6 bases at J, with 20 bases between. The CDR3 runs to 15 residues. DNA for the CDR3: TGTGCCAGCAGCAATAGAACGGGCGGGATAGGCGAGCAGTACTTC. As protein: CASSNRTGGIGEQYF.

This sequence joins TRBV30 and TRBJ2-1; 7 nucleotides match TRBD2. CDR1 and CDR2 from the germline V gene are GTSNPN and SVGIG (reference sequence). J gave up 7 bases and V 0 bases, and 12 bases lay outside the gene matches. The CDR3 consists of 16 residues. CDR3 protein: CAWSVWGRGSRNEQFF. The CDR3 bases are TGTGCCTGGAGTGTGTGGGGGAGGGGTTCTAGGAATGAGCAGTTCTTC.

V is TRBV9 and J is TRBJ2-5, with 8 positions matching TRBD1. The J segment lost 2 bases and the V segment lost 2 bases, leaving 2 bases of the junction unmatched. Germline CDR1 and CDR2: SGDLS and YYNGEE. The CDR3 runs to 14 residues. CDR3 coding DNA: TGTGCCAGCAGCGTTGACAGGGGACAAGAGACCCAGTACTTC. Amino acids: CASSVDRGQETQYF. Using reference TRBV9 and TRBJ2-5 for the parts outside the CDR3, the full variable domain is DSGVTQTPKHLITATGQRVTLRCSPRSGDLSVYWYQQSLDQGLQFLIQYYNGEERAKGNILERFSAQQFPDLHSELNLSSLELGDSALYFCASSVDRGQETQYFGPGTRLLVL.

This clone was observed once. The chain joins TRBV6-4 to TRBJ1-2, with 7 bases lining up with TRBD1. CDR3 length: 13 amino acids. The junction had 7 bases not matched to a gene; V was cut back by 5 bases and J by 7 bases. Germline lookup yields CDR1 MRHNA and CDR2 SNTAGT. The CDR3 DNA follows: TGTGCCAGCAGTTATACAGGGGATGGTGGCTACACCTTC. As protein: CASSYTGDGGYTF.

V is TRBV9 and J is TRBJ1-6; 7 bases line up with TRBD1. The CDR3 sequence is 14 residues long. From germline, CDR1 is SGDLS and CDR2 YYNGEE. The J segment lost 9 bases and the V segment lost 3 bases, leaving 6 bases of the junction unmatched. CDR3 protein: CASSGRDSRSPLHF. In DNA, the CDR3 is TGTGCCAGCAGCGGTCGGGACAGTCGTTCACCCCTCCACTTT. The full variable domain, rest sourced from reference TRBV9 and TRBJ1-6, is DSGVTQTPKHLITATGQRVTLRCSPRSGDLSVYWYQQSLDQGLQFLIQYYNGEERAKGNILERFSAQQFPDLHSELNLSSLELGDSALYFCASSGRDSRSPLHFGNGTRLTVT.

The rearrangement joins TRBV6-4 to TRBJ1-1; 8 positions agree with TRBD1. This CDR3 is built from 13 residues. CDR1 is MRHNA and CDR2 is SNTAGT in the germline V gene. Trimming removed 2 bases from V and 8 bases from J; junction bases left unmatched: 4. CDR3 region: CASSDSWTGEAFF. The DNA of the CDR3 is TGTGCCAGCAGTGACAGTTGGACAGGGGAAGCTTTCTTT.

The V and J genes are TRBV12-5 and TRBJ2-3, with TRBD2 matching over 10 bases. Germline V gene data show CDR1 as LGHNT and CDR2 as FRNRAP. Trimming removed 5 bases from V and 4 bases from J; junction bases left unmatched: 3. The CDR3 contains 14 residues. Here the CDR3 reads CASGPGTSADTQYF. The CDR3 coding sequence is TGTGCTAGTGGTCCGGGGACTAGCGCAGATACGCAGTATTTT. Supplemented by reference TRBV12-5 and TRBJ2-3, the full variable domain reads DARVTQTPRHKVTEMGQEVTMRCQPILGHNTVFWYRQTMMQGLELLAYFRNRAPLDDSGMPKDRFSAEMPDATLATLKIQPSEPRDSAVYFCASGPGTSADTQYFGPGTRLTVL.